This T cell receptor beta chain derives from a study of OX40 agonist ivuxolimab in advanced cancers. The overall study: Three individuals attained partial responses, comprising one hepatocellular carcinoma case and two cutaneous melanoma cases. Findings of the study overall: CD4+ and CD8+ blood T cells expanded clonally by week 6 at 0.1 to 3.0 mg/kg.

The CDR3 runs 16 residues. Germline V gene lookup returns CDR1 SGHRS and CDR2 YFSETQ. The trim removed 4 bases at V and 4 bases at J, leaving 7 bases unmatched. Sequencing used immunoSEQ multiplex PCR; TCRdb keeps in-frame clones, though not all of them. This sample has 55,000 to 85,000 clones, with roughly nine tenths found just once. This clone was observed a few times. What it binds is not known. This clonotype was obtained from an adult with an advanced solid tumor such as melanoma, head and neck, liver or kidney cancer. This rearrangement joins TRBV5-1 to TRBJ2-1; 11 positions agree with TRBD2. The sequencing used CD4+ or CD8+ T cells sorted from blood, collected in a trial of the OX40 agonist ivuxolimab. The CDR3 loop reads CASSRTGTSGYNEQFF. CDR3 bases: TGCGCCAGCAGCCGTACGGGGACTAGCGGTTACAATGAGCAGTTCTTC.